This passage covers 5 T cell receptor beta chains from one sample sequenced in a study of blood T cell repertoires in COVID-19. Using immunoSEQ multiplex PCR, the repertoire was profiled, and TCRdb retains in-frame clones only, with some absent. The profile covers some 41,000 clones, with 86% appearing a single time and around 9.8% taken by the ten largest. The sequenced material came from peripheral blood. The origin of the receptors is a human donor in a cohort sampled during active COVID-19.

The genes are TRBV11-3 and TRBJ2-7, with 10 bases identical to TRBD2. V was pared by 5 bases and J by 6 bases, with 7 bases of the junction left unmatched. Germline CDR1 SGHNT, CDR2 YENEEA. The CDR3 extends over 14 amino acids. CDR3 in amino acids: CASSPGLASSEQYF. The CDR3 bases are TGTGCCAGCAGCCCGGGACTAGCGTCTTCCGAGCAGTACTTC.

The rearrangement joins TRBV3-1 (or the pseudogene TRBV3-2) to TRBJ1-6; 11 bases are shared with TRBD1. The CDR3 length is 16 residues. V was clipped by 1 base and J by 5 bases; unmatched bases: 1. CDR1 LGHDT and CDR2 YNNKEL come from the germline V gene (reference sequence). The CDR3 bases are TGTGCCAGCAGCCAAGGGACAGGGGGCCATAATTCACCCCTCCACTTT. It is translated as CASSQGTGGHNSPLHF.

J is TRBJ1-1 and V is TRBV11-3, with 9 bases aligning to TRBD1. Germline V lookup: CDR1 SGHNT, CDR2 YENEEA. CDR3 length: 13 amino acids. Trimming took 3 bases from V and 5 from J; bases not matched to a gene: 1. CDR3 region: CASSFGQGTEAFF. Written as DNA, the CDR3 is TGTGCCAGCAGCTTTGGACAGGGGACTGAAGCTTTCTTT. Based on the CDR3 plus reference TRBV11-3 and TRBJ1-1, the full variable domain is EAGVVQSPRYKIIEKKQPVAFWCNPISGHNTLYWYLQNLGQGPELLIRYENEEAVDDSQLPKDRFSAERLKGVDSTLKIQPAELGDSAVYLCASSFGQGTEAFFGQGTRLTVV.

This chain connects TRBV9 to TRBJ2-3; unclear D gene. The CDR3 is 16 residues long. Germline-derived CDR1 and CDR2 are SGDLS and YYNGEE. Trimming took 0 bases from V and 2 from J, leaving 13 bases between them. The CDR3 coding sequence is TGTGCCAGCAGCGTAGGCGCTAGTCCCCCCACAGATACGCAGTATTTT. This codes for CASSVGASPPTDTQYF.

The chain joins TRBV4-2 to TRBJ2-1; 8 nucleotides line up with TRBD2. The ends lost 1 base at V and 6 bases at J; junction bases unmatched: 8. Germline lookup yields CDR1 LGHNA and CDR2 YNFKEQ. This CDR3 has 16 residues. CDR3 amino acids: CASSQGSGGAVNEQFF. In DNA form, the CDR3 reads TGTGCCAGCAGCCAAGGGTCCGGGGGGGCCGTCAATGAGCAGTTCTTC.